A single sample is the source of the 21 T cell receptor beta chains below, sequenced in a study of CDR3 diversity in severe acne. TCRdb called the PCR reads again in MiXCR, with one record for every CDR3 protein. Here the sample spans 84,000 or so distinct CDR3 sequences, about 50% being singletons. The sample comprised blood. Every receptor here comes from a male donor in good health, serving as a control.

The J gene is TRBJ2-7, the V gene TRBV7-8, with D perhaps TRBD1 or TRBD2 (5 bases each). With 3 bases removed from V and 4 bases from J, the gap between germline ends came to 16 bases. Germline loops: CDR1 SGHVS, CDR2 FQNEAQ. This CDR3 region has 15 residues. CDR3 sequence (DNA): TGTGCCAGCAGCTTTCGATCAGGGACGGCGTACGAGCAGTACTTC. Protein: CASSFRSGTAYEQYF.

The chain couples TRBV7-9 to TRBJ2-5; no clear D. Deletions cut 2 bases from V and 5 bases from J, with 6 bases between. The germline V gene encodes CDR1 SEHNR and CDR2 FQNEAQ (reference sequence). CDR3 length equals 12 residues. CDR3 sequence: CASSLLPETQYF. The CDR3 coding sequence is TGTGCCAGCAGCTTACTTCCGGAGACCCAGTACTTC.

The chain links TRBV6-5 to TRBJ1-5; the D gene is possibly TRBD1 (5 bases). CDR3 length equals 13 residues. Germline V CDR1 and CDR2: MNHEY, SVGAGI. The germline V and J ends were trimmed by 6 bases and 7 bases, with 13 bases remaining between them. The CDR3 sequence is CASSLRGGQPQHF. CDR3 DNA sequence: TGTGCCAGCAGCCTTCGGGGGGGACAGCCCCAGCATTTT.

The V gene is TRBV7-9, the J gene TRBJ1-1, with D maybe TRBD1 (6 bases). Germline V lookup: CDR1 SEHNR, CDR2 FQNEAQ (reference sequence). The length of the CDR3 is 16 residues. V was trimmed by 2 bases and J by 0 bases, leaving 13 bases between them. In nucleotides, the CDR3 is TGTGCCAGCAGCTTATCCCAGGGGACTCTGAACACTGAAGCTTTCTTT. Translating it yields CASSLSQGTLNTEAFF.

This chain connects TRBV12-3 or TRBV12-4 to TRBJ2-1; 16 bases align to TRBD2. The CDR3 loop spans 17 amino acids. V was clipped by 6 bases and J by 2 bases; unmatched bases: 4. As DNA, the CDR3 is TGTGCCAGCAGCCTCGGGACTAGCGGGGGGGCCTACAATGAGCAGTTCTTC. It is translated as CASSLGTSGGAYNEQFF.

The chain recombines TRBV20-1 with TRBJ1-5; D possibly corresponds to TRBD1 (6 bases). Germline-derived CDR1 and CDR2 are DFQATT and SNEGSKA (reference sequence). V shed 0 bases and J shed 7 bases, with 19 bases lying between them. The CDR3 totals 16 residues. CDR3 region: CSARDSVRGGRQPQHF. Here the CDR3 DNA reads TGCAGTGCTAGAGATTCAGTCAGGGGAGGCCGGCAGCCCCAGCATTTT.

This clonotype was counted between two and nine times. V usage is TRBV24-1 and J usage is TRBJ2-2; 11 positions match TRBD2. From germline, CDR1 is KGHDR and CDR2 SFDVKD. V lost 2 bases and J lost 5; bases outside the gene matches: 9. The CDR3 is 18 residues long. CDR3 DNA sequence: TGTGCCACCAGTGATTCCAGAGGGGGACTAGCGGTTACCGGGGAGCTGTTTTTT. This sequence encodes CATSDSRGGLAVTGELFF.

Only a few counts were recorded for this clonotype. This chain connects TRBV6-1 to TRBJ1-1; D gene ambiguous. In germline, CDR1 is MNHNS, CDR2 SASEGT. CDR3 length: 15 amino acids. V shed 5 bases and J shed 1 base, with 14 bases lying between them. Written as DNA, the CDR3 is TGTGCCAGCAGTTACTCGTCTCGAACGAACACTGAAGCTTTCTTT. As protein: CASSYSSRTNTEAFF.

This chain links TRBV18 with TRBJ1-4; D uncertain. Between the trimmed V and J ends, which lost 5 bases and 5 bases, there was a span of 18 bases. Germline CDR1 reads KGHSH; CDR2 reads LQKENI. The CDR3 contains 16 residues. The CDR3 spells CASSASFPGLNEKLFF. The CDR3 DNA follows: TGTGCCAGCTCAGCCTCCTTCCCAGGCCTCAATGAAAAACTGTTTTTT.

This chain links TRBV24-1 with TRBJ2-7; maybe TRBD1 (5 bases). The J call could be wrong; TRBJ2-1 is a better fit for the DNA end. The CDR3 runs to 16 residues. CDR1 and CDR2 from the germline V gene are KGHDR and SFDVKD. The CDR3, as DNA: TGTGCCACCAGTGAATCACGTGGGGCTGAGTACAATGAGCAGTTCTTC. It is translated as CATSESRGAEYNEQFF.

The chain uses TRBV20-1 and TRBJ2-5; no firm D call. Trimming removed 2 bases at V and 4 bases at J, with 5 bases between. The germline V gene encodes CDR1 DFQATT and CDR2 SNEGSKA (reference sequence). The CDR3 runs 11 residues. CDR3: CSARLRETQYF. The CDR3 coding sequence is TGCAGTGCTAGACTAAGAGAGACCCAGTACTTC.

About this clonotype itself: Germline and junction disagree at one end, which may indicate a read error. V usage is TRBV10-2 and J usage is TRBJ1-2; possible D gene TRBD1, 5 bases. CDR3 size: 13 residues. In germline, CDR1 is WSHSY, CDR2 SAAADI. In DNA, the CDR3 is TGCGCCGGCAGTGCAGGGACTGCTTATGGCTACACCTTC. Translating it yields CAGSAGTAYGYTF.

The rearrangement uses TRBV2 and TRBJ1-1, with 8 bases aligning to TRBD1. Germline V lookup: CDR1 SNHLY, CDR2 FYNNEI. CDR3 length: 13 residues. The V gene end was trimmed by 10 bases and the J gene end by 3 bases; junction bases not matched to a gene: 7. The CDR3 DNA is TGTGCCACTTTAAAGGACAGGGACACTGAAGCTTTCTTT. Translated, it gives CATLKDRDTEAFF.

On this clonotype: A much more abundant neighbour one base away suggests this may be a read error. Likely a read error: the CDR3 ends without its conserved phenylalanine or tryptophan. The V gene is TRBV11-2, the J gene TRBJ2-5, with TRBD2 matching over 8 bases. Germline lookup yields CDR1 SGHAT and CDR2 FQNNGV. V shed 4 bases, J shed 3 bases, and the junction held 13 bases outside the gene matches. This CDR3 spans 17 amino acids. The CDR3 region is CASSSISGIKTKETQYC. The CDR3 DNA is TGTGCCAGCAGCTCGATTAGCGGGATTAAAACTAAAGAGACCCAGTACTGC.

This clonotype was detected many times. J is TRBJ2-7 and V is TRBV5-8, with TRBD1 matching 8 bases. CDR3 length: 15 amino acids. Germline trimming cut 1 base from V and 6 bases from J; bases unmatched to any gene: 9. Germline V CDR1 and CDR2: SGHTS, YDEGEE. DNA for the CDR3: TGTGCCAGCAGCTTGCCCGACGGACAGGGCTTCGAGCAGTACTTC. Translation: CASSLPDGQGFEQYF.

Of note for this clonotype: One end of the junction is discordant with germline, which a read error may explain. This rearrangement joins TRBV19 to TRBJ1-2, with 7 positions matching TRBD1. Germline CDR1 reads LNHDA; CDR2 reads SQIVND (reference sequence). The length of the CDR3 is 15 residues. CDR3 coding DNA: TGTGCCAGTAGTCCTCTGGGACAGCATGCGTCGGGCTGCACCTTC. Amino acid sequence: CASSPLGQHASGCTF.

There are a few counts of this clonotype. V is TRBV2 and J is TRBJ2-7; 9 bases match TRBD1. Germline-derived CDR1 and CDR2 are SNHLY and FYNNEI. The CDR3 extends over 14 amino acids. With 9 bases clipped from V and 4 bases from J, the junction kept 10 bases outside the gene matches. In DNA, the CDR3 is TGTGCCAGTACCTACTCAGGGACAGGGTACGAGCAGTACTTC. It encodes CASTYSGTGYEQYF.

This clonotype showed up just a few times. This chain uses TRBV7-2 with TRBJ2-5; D uncertain. The CDR3 has 13 residues. Germline CDR1 reads SGHTA; CDR2 reads FQGNSA. V lost 2 bases to trimming and J lost 2 bases, with 6 bases between them. CDR3 region: CASSLRVQETQYF. DNA of the CDR3: TGTGCCAGCAGCTTAAGGGTTCAAGAGACCCAGTACTTC.

On this clonotype itself: One base away lies a much larger clone, so this may be a sequencing read error. The gene calls are TRBV7-3 and TRBJ1-1; TRBD1 matches at 8 bases. CDR1 and CDR2 from the germline V gene are SGHTA and FQGTGA. CDR3 length equals 14 residues. CDR3: CASSPDRANTEALF. As DNA, the CDR3 is TGTGCCAGCAGCCCGGACAGGGCGAACACTGAAGCTCTCTTT. Using reference TRBV7-3 and TRBJ1-1 for the parts outside the CDR3, the full variable domain is GAGVSQTPSNKVTEKGKYVELRCDPISGHTALYWYRQSLGQGPEFLIYFQGTGAADDSGLPNDRFFAVRPEGSVSTLKIQRTERGDSAVYLCASSPDRANTEALFGQGTRLTVV.

This chain connects TRBV5-1 to TRBJ1-2; D remains unclear. CDR1 SGHRS and CDR2 YFSETQ come from the germline V gene. This CDR3 is built from 15 residues. The ends were cut back, 0 bases at V and 2 bases at J, with 11 bases in the middle. CDR3 sequence (DNA): TGCGCCAGCAGCTTGGAGGCCTTACCAAACTATGGCTACACCTTC. It encodes CASSLEALPNYGYTF.

A note on this clonotype: Since a much larger clone is just one base distant, this may be a read error. J is TRBJ2-5 and V is TRBV13; a possible D gene is TRBD1 (6 bases). This CDR3 contains 16 residues. Germline assignment: CDR1 PRHDT and CDR2 FYEKMQ (reference sequence). As DNA, the CDR3 is TGTGCCAACAGCGCCCACCGTGGGGGCAGGGTAGAGACCCAGTACTTC. Amino acid sequence: CANSAHRGGRVETQYF.